These 13 T cell receptor beta chains originate from one sample sequenced in a study of cytomegalovirus exposure and HLA in healthy donors. The PCR contained 60 Vbeta and 13 Jbeta primers. TCRdb's table, derived via immunoSEQ multiplex PCR, lists solely in-frame clones and lacks some. Here the sample spans some 160,000 clones, approximately 88% being singletons. Sequenced input: PBMCs. These receptors all stem from a woman between 18 and 29 years old in good health and CMV-seronegative.

The V and J genes are TRBV28 and TRBJ1-2, with D possibly TRBD1 on 5 matching bases. Trimming removed 2 bases from V and 4 bases from J, with 17 bases in between. The CDR3 is made up of 16 amino acids. Germline CDR1 MDHEN, CDR2 SYDVKM. The CDR3 reads CASSLLSLRTIYGYTF. In DNA form, the CDR3 reads TGTGCCAGCAGTTTACTCAGCCTCAGGACAATCTATGGCTACACCTTC.

The rearrangement uses TRBV5-6 and TRBJ1-2; TRBD1 matches 8 bases. The CDR3 has 19 amino acids. Germline values: CDR1 SGHDT, CDR2 YYEEEE. V was pared by 0 bases and J by 0 bases, with 13 bases of the junction left unmatched. CDR3 amino acids: CASSLVSGQGALPNYGYTF. The CDR3 bases are TGTGCCAGCAGCTTGGTCTCAGGGCAGGGGGCTCTTCCTAACTATGGCTACACCTTC.

The chain links TRBV28 to TRBJ2-1, with a weak D call TRBD1 (6 bases). V was trimmed by 3 bases and J by 4 bases, leaving 10 bases between them. The length of the CDR3 is 14 residues. Looked up from germline, CDR1 is MDHEN and CDR2 is SYDVKM. CDR3 nucleotides: TGTGCCAGCAGTTTTCACAGGGCATACAATGAGCAGTTCTTC. Translated, it gives CASSFHRAYNEQFF.

The table lists this clone with a count of one. The chain recombines TRBV6-1 with TRBJ2-4; 10 positions match TRBD1. The CDR3 runs 15 residues. CDR1 is MNHNS, CDR2 SASEGT, per germline. V trimming: 6 bases; J trimming: 4 bases; junction bases outside the gene matches: 6. Here the CDR3 reads CASSETGGAKNIQYF. The DNA for the CDR3 is TGTGCCAGCAGCGAGACAGGGGGCGCGAAAAACATTCAGTACTTC.

The chain uses TRBV11-1 and TRBJ2-3; TRBD2 aligns across 11 bases. Germline loops: CDR1 SGHAT, CDR2 FQDESV (reference sequence). The CDR3 consists of 16 residues. Trimming cost V 5 bases and J 2 bases; bases outside gene matches: 6. DNA of the CDR3: TGTGCCAGCAGCCTATTGACTAGCGGGGCCACAGATACGCAGTATTTT. It codes for CASSLLTSGATDTQYF.

This clone has only one observation. The V gene is TRBV6-1, the J gene TRBJ2-3; D remains unclear. The V and J ends lost 4 bases and 4 bases respectively, with 6 bases between them. The CDR3 sequence is 12 residues long. CDR1 and CDR2 from the germline V gene are MNHNS and SASEGT. CDR3 in DNA: TGTGCCAGCAGTGTATTGTCAGATACGCAGTATTTT. As protein: CASSVLSDTQYF.

CDR3 in DNA: TGTGCCTCCAGCGGCAGTGATCAGCCCCAGCATTTT. Protein product: CASSGSDQPQHF. This rearrangement joins TRBV10-3 to TRBJ1-5; D not certain. Trimming stripped 11 bases from V and 5 bases from J, with 13 bases between. The CDR3 is made up of 12 amino acids. Germline-derived CDR1 and CDR2 are ENHRY and SYGVKD.

This chain links TRBV28 with TRBJ1-4; no clear D gene. The CDR3 loop spans 15 amino acids. Trimming took 5 bases from V and 7 from J, leaving 17 bases between them. The germline gives CDR1 MDHEN, CDR2 SYDVKM. The CDR3 spells CASSPPGRRGEKLFF. The CDR3 bases are TGTGCCAGCAGTCCTCCCGGGCGCCGGGGTGAAAAACTGTTTTTT.

The gene calls are TRBV6-6 and TRBJ1-1; 8 nucleotides line up with TRBD1. V was pared by 5 bases and J by 1 base, with 3 bases of the junction left unmatched. This CDR3 has 14 amino acids. Per germline, CDR1 MNHNY and CDR2 SVGAGI (reference sequence). The CDR3 region is CASSMGTGNTEAFF. CDR3 bases: TGTGCCAGCAGTATGGGGACAGGGAACACTGAAGCTTTCTTT.

V usage is TRBV10-1 and J usage is TRBJ2-3; 7 bases line up with TRBD1. Unmatched junction bases numbered 3, after V lost 0 bases and J lost 3 bases. The CDR3 has 15 residues. Germline lookup yields CDR1 WNHNN and CDR2 SYGVQD (reference sequence). The CDR3 DNA sequence: TGCGCCAGCAGTGAGTCCCCGACAGGGACAGATACGCAGTATTTT. Residues: CASSESPTGTDTQYF.

The V and J genes are TRBV27 and TRBJ2-7; maybe TRBD2 (5 bases). This CDR3 comprises 15 residues. Germline lookup yields CDR1 MNHEY and CDR2 SMNVEV (reference sequence). V lost 6 bases and J 3 bases, leaving 18 bases between the germline ends. CDR3 loop: CASSPTPTRDYEQYF. The CDR3 DNA sequence: TGTGCCAGCAGCCCCACCCCAACGAGGGACTACGAGCAGTACTTC.

This clone was recorded only once. The chain employs TRBV2 and TRBJ2-1; 7 bases align to TRBD2. This CDR3 spans 15 amino acids. The V segment lost 4 bases and the J segment 5 bases; nucleotides outside the gene matches: 8. CDR1 and CDR2 (germline): SNHLY, FYNNEI. The CDR3 coding sequence is TGTGCCAGCAGTGTGTGGCGGGGGTGGGACAATGAGCAGTTCTTC. Protein sequence: CASSVWRGWDNEQFF.

The CDR3 DNA reads TGTGCCAGCAGCTTAAGAGGGTCTAACTATGGCTACACCTTC. This encodes CASSLRGSNYGYTF. V is TRBV11-2 and J is TRBJ1-2; D call uncertain. CDR1 and CDR2 (germline): SGHAT, FQNNGV. The CDR3 totals 14 residues. Trimming pared 2 bases from V and 0 bases from J, leaving 7 bases between.